In this sample, the clone carrying this TCR beta chain turned up many times. The antigen is unknown. The CDR3 runs to 15 residues. V was pared by 5 bases and J by 4 bases, with 10 bases of the junction left unmatched. Looked up from germline, CDR1 is LNHDA and CDR2 is SQIVND (reference sequence). TCRdb called the reads again in MiXCR, with one record for every CDR3 protein. The repertoire holds around 550,000 distinct CDR3 sequences, less than 30% seen once, with 13% in the top ten. These data come from a study of T cell repertoires in cytomegalovirus infection. Study details: Public TCR beta signatures indicated both CMV infection and matching HLA type.

Findings and caveats of the study: Cumulative public TCR beta family frequency identified carriers of CMV plus the relevant HLA. CMV-specific TCR beta clonotypes restricted by HLA-C dominated the ex vivo response.

The source material was PBMCs. V gene TRBV19 combines with J gene TRBJ1-1; 7 nucleotides match TRBD1. The receptor comes from a human donor in good health (CMV status not recorded). Some clones in this sample may be carry-over from other donors' samples. The CDR3 is CASSATDRVFTEAFF. The CDR3 DNA sequence: TGTGCCAGTAGTGCCACTGACAGGGTATTCACTGAAGCTTTCTTT.